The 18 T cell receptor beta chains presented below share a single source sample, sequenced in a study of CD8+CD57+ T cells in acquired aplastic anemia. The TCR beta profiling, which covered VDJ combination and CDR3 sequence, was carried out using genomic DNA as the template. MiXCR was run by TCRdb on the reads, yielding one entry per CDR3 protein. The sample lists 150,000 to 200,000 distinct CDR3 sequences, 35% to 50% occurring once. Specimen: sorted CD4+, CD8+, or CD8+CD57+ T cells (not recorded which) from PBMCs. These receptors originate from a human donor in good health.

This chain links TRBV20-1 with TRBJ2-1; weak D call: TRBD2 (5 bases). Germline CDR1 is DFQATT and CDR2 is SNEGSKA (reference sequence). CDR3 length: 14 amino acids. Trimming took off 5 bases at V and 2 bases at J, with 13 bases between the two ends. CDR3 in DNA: TGCAGTGCTCCGAGAGGGCGCCCCTACAATGAGCAGTTCTTC. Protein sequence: CSAPRGRPYNEQFF.

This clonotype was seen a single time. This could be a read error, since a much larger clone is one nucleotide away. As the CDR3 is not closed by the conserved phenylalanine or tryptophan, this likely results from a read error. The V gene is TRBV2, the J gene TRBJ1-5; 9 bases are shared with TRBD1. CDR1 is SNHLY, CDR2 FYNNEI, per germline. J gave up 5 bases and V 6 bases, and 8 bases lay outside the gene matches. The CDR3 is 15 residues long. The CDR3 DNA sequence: TGTGCCAGCAGGGGGTTGGGACAGGGTGATCAGCCCCAGCATTCT. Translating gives CASRGLGQGDQPQHS.

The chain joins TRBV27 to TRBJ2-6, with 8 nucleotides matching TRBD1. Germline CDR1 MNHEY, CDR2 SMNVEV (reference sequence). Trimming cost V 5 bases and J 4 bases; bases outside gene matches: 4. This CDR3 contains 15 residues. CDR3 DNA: TGTGCCAGCAGTCGCCAGGGGGCCGGGGCCAACGTCCTGACTTTC. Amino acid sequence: CASSRQGAGANVLTF.

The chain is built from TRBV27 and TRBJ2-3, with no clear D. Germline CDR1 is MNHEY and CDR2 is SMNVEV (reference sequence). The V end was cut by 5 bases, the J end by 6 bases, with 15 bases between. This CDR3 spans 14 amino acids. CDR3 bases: TGTGCCAGCAGTCCCCGTAATCGGTTGGATACGCAGTATTTT. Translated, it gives CASSPRNRLDTQYF.

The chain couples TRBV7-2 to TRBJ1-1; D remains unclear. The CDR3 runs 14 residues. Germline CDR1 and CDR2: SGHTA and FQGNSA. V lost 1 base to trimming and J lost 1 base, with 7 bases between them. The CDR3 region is CASSLGPGNTEAFF. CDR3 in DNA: TGTGCCAGCAGCTTAGGGCCAGGGAACACTGAAGCTTTCTTT.

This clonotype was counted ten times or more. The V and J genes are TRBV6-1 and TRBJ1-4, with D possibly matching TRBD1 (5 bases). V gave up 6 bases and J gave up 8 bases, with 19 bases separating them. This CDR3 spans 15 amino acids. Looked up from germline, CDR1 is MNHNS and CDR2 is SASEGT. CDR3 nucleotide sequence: TGTGCCAGCAGCCGTACCACCGGGAGGGGAGAAAAACTGTTTTTT. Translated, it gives CASSRTTGRGEKLFF.

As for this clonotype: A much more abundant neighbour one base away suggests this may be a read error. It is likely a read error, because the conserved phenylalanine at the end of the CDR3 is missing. The CDR3 bases are TGTGCCAGCAGCCCAGGCGGGACTATGAACATTCAGTACTAC. Translation gives CASSPGGTMNIQYY. The chain employs TRBV7-2 and TRBJ2-4; 7 nucleotides match TRBD2. Germline CDR1 is SGHTA and CDR2 is FQGNSA. After removal of 5 bases from V and 7 bases from J, the junction contained 8 bases not matched to a gene. CDR3 length equals 14 residues.

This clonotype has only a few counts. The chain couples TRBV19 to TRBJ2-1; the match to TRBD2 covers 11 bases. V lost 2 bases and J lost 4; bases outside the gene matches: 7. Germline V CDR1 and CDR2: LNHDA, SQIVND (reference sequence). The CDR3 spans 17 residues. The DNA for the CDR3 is TGTGCCAGTAGTATAAGGGCACTAGCGGGAGTATACAATGAGCAGTTCTTC. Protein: CASSIRALAGVYNEQFF.

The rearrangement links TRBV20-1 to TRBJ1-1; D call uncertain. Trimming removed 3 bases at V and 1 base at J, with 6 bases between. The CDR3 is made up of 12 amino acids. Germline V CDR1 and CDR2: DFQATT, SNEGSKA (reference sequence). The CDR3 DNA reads TGCAGTGCTAGCCAGGAGAACACTGAAGCTTTCTTT. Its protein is CSASQENTEAFF.

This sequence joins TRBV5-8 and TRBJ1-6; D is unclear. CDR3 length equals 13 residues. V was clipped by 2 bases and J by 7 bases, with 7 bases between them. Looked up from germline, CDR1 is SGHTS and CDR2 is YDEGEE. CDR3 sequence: CASSLTENSPLHF. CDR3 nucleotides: TGTGCCAGCAGCTTAACCGAGAATTCACCCCTCCACTTT.

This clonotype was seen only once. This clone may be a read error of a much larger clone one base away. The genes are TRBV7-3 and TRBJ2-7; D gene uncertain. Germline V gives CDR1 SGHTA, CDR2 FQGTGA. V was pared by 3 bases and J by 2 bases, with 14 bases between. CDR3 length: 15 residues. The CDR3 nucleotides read TGTGCCAGCAGCTTTTCGACAAGCCCTCCCTACGAGCAGTACTTC. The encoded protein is CASSFSTSPPYEQYF.

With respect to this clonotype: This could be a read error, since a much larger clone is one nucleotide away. CDR3 residues: CSASFMQKPYEQYF. DNA of the CDR3: TGCAGTGCTAGTTTCATGCAAAAACCCTACGAGCAGTACTTC. V and J are TRBV20-1 and TRBJ2-7; D gene ambiguous. Germline CDR1 and CDR2: DFQATT and SNEGSKA (reference sequence). The CDR3 length is 14 residues. V was clipped by 3 bases and J by 2 bases, with 14 bases between them.

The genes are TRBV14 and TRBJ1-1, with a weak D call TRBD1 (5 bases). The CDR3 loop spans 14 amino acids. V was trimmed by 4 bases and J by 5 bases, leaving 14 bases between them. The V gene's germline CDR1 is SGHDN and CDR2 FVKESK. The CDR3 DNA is TGTGCCAGCAGCCTACAGGTTGGCGGAACTGAAGCTTTCTTT. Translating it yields CASSLQVGGTEAFF. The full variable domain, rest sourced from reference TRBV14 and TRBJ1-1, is EAGVTQFPSHSVIEKGQTVTLRCDPISGHDNLYWYRRVMGKEIKFLLHFVKESKQDESGMPNNRFLAERTGGTYSTLKVQPAELEDSGVYFCASSLQVGGTEAFFGQGTRLTVV.

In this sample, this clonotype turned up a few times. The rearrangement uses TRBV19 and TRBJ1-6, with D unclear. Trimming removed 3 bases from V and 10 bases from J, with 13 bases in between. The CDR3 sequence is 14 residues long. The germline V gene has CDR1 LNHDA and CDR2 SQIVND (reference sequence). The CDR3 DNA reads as TGTGCCAGTAGTATTGGGGAATGGAGGTCACCCCTCCACTTT. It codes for CASSIGEWRSPLHF.

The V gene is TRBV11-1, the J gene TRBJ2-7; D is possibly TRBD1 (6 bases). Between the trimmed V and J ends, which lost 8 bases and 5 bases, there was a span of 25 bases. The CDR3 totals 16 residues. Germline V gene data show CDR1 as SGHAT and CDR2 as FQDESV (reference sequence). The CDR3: CASFGTSTGVFHEQYF. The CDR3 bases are TGTGCCAGCTTCGGTACTTCGACAGGAGTATTCCACGAGCAGTACTTC.

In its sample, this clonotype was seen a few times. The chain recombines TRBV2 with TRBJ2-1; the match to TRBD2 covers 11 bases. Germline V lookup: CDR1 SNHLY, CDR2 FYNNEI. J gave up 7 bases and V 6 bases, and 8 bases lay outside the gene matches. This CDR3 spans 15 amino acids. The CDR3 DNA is TGTGCCAGCAGCTCGGGACTAGCGGTCGGGAATGAGCAGTTCTTC. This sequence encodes CASSSGLAVGNEQFF.

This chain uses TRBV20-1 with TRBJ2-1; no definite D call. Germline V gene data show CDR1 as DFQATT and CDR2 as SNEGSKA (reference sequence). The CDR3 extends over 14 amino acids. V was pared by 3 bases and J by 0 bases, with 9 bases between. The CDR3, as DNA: TGCAGTGCTAGTCCGGTGAGCTCCTACAATGAGCAGTTCTTC. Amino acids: CSASPVSSYNEQFF.

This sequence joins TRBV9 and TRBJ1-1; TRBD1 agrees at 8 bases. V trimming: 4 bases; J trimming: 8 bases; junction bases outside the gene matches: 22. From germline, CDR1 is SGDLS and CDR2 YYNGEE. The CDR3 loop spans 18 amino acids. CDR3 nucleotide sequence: TGTGCCAGCAGCACCCTAGAGGACAGGGAAAGTCGACGCACCGAAGCTTTCTTT. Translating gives CASSTLEDRESRRTEAFF.